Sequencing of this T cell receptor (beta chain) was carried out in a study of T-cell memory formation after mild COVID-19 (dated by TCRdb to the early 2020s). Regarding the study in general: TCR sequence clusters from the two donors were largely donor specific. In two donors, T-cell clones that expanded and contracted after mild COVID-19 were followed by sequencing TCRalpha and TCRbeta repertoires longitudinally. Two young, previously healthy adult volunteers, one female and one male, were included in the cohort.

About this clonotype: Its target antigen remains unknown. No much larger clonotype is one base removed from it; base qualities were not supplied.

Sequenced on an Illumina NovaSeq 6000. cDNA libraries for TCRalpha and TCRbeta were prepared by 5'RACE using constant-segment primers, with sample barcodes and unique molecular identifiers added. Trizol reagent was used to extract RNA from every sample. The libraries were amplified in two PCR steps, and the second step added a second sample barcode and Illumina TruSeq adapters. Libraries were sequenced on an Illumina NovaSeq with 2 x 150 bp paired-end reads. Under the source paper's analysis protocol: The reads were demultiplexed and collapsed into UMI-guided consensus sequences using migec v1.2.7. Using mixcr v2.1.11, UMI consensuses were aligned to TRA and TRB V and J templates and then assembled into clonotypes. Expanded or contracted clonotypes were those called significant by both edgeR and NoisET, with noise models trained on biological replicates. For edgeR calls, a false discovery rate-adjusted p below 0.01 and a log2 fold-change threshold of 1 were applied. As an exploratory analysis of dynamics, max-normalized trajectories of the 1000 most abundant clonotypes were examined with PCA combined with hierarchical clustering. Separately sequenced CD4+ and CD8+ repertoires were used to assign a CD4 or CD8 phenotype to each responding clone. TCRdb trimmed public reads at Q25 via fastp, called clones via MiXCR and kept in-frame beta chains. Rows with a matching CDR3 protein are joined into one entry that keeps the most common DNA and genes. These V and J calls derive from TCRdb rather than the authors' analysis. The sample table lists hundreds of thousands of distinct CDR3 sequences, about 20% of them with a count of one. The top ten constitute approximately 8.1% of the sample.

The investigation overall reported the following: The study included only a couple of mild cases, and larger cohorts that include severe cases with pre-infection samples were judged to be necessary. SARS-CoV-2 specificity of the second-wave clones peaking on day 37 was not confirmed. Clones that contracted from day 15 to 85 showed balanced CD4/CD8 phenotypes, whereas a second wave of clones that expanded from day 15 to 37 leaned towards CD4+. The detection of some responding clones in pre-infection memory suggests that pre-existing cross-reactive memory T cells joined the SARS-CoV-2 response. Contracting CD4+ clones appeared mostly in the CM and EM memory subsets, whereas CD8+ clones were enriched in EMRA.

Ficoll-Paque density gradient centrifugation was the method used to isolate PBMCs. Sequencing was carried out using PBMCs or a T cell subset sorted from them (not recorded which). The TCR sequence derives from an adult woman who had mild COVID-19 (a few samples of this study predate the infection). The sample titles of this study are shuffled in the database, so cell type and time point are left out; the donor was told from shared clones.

The DNA sequence is as follows: TGTGCCAGCAGCCAGATCCAGGGGGCAGGAGGCTACACCTTC. Its protein reads: CASSQIQGAGGYTF. The chain couples TRBV5-4 to TRBJ1-2, and TRBD1 matches 8 of the central bases. The germline V gene (reference sequence) specifies SGHNT as CDR1 and YYREEE as CDR2. The cysteine opens and the phenylalanine closes a CDR3 of 14 amino acids. Only the CDR3 DNA is retained, 42 bases long and in frame from the first base. The junction shows trimming of 4 bases on V and 8 bases on J, and the gene matches do not reach 10 bases of it.